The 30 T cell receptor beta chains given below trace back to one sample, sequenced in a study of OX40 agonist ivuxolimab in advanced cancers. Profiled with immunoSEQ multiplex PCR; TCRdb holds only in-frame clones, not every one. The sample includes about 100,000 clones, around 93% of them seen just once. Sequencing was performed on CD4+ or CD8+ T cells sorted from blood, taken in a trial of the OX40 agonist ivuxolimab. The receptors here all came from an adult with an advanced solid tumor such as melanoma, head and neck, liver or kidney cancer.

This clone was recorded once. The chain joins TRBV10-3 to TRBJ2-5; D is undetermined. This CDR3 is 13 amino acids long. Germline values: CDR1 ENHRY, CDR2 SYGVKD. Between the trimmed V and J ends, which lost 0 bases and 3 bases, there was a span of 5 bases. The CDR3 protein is CAISESKEETQYF. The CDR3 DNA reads TGTGCCATCAGTGAGTCGAAAGAAGAGACCCAGTACTTC.

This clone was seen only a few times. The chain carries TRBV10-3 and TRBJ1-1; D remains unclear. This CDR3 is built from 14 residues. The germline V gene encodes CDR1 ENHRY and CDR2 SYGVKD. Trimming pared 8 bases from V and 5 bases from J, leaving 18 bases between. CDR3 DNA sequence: TGTGCCATCCGGGCACACCTTTTGGGGACTGAAGCTTTCTTT. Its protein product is CAIRAHLLGTEAFF.

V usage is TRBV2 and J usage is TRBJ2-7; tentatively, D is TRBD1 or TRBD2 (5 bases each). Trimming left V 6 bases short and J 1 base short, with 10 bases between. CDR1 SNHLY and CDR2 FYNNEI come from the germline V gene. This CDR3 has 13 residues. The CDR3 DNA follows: TGTGCCAGCAGGCTGGGGGAATCCTACGAGCAGTACTTC. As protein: CASRLGESYEQYF.

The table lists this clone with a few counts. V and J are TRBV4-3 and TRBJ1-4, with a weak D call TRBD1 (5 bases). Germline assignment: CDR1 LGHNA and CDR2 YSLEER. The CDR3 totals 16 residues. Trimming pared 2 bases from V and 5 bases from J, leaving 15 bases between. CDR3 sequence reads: CASSQKGPTGNEKLFF. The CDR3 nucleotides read TGCGCCAGCAGCCAAAAGGGACCCACGGGCAATGAAAAACTGTTTTTT.

The CDR3 loop is CASSPSRSNQPQHF. Here the CDR3 DNA reads TGTGCCAGCTCACCAAGCAGAAGCAATCAGCCCCAGCATTTT. The chain links TRBV18 to TRBJ1-5; D is uncertain. Germline V CDR1 and CDR2: KGHSH, LQKENI. The CDR3 contains 14 residues. The V end was cut by 2 bases, the J end by 1 base, with 6 bases between.

CDR3 DNA: TGTGCCTGGAGTGCCGGGACCCGAGTTTCCCAGTACTTC. Protein sequence: CAWSAGTRVSQYF. The gene calls are TRBV30 and TRBJ2-5; D possibly uses TRBD1 or TRBD2 (5 bases each). The CDR3 extends over 13 amino acids. CDR1 is GTSNPN and CDR2 is SVGIG in the germline V gene (reference sequence). V was trimmed by 1 base and J by 9 bases, leaving 15 bases between them. Based on the CDR3 plus reference TRBV30 and TRBJ2-5, the full variable domain is SQTIHQWPATLVQPVGSPLSLECTVEGTSNPNLYWYRQAAGRGLQLLFYSVGIGQISSEVPQNLSASRPQDRQFILSSKKLLLSDSGFYLCAWSAGTRVSQYFGPGTRLLVL.

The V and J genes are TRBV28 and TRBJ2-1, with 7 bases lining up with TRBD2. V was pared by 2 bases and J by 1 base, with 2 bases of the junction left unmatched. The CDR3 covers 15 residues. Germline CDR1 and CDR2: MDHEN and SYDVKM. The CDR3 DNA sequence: TGTGCCAGCAGTTTAGGGGGAGGGTCCTACAATGAGCAGTTCTTC. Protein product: CASSLGGGSYNEQFF.

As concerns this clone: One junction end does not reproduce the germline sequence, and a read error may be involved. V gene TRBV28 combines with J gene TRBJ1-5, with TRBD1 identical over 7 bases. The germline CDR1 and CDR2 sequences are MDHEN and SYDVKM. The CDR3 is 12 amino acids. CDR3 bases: TGTGCCAGCAGCTCATCGGGACAGCCCTCGAATTTT. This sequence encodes CASSSSGQPSNF.

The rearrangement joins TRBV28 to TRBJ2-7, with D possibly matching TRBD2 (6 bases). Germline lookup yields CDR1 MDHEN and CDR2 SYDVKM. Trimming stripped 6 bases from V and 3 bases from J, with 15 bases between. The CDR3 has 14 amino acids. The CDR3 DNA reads TGTGCCAGCAGACCGCCCGGGAGAGACTACGAGCAGTACTTC. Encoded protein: CASRPPGRDYEQYF. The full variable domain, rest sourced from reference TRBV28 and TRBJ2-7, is DVKVTQSSRYLVKRTGEKVFLECVQDMDHENMFWYRQDPGLGLRLIYFSYDVKMKEKGDIPEGYSVSREKKERFSLILESASTNQTSMYLCASRPPGRDYEQYFGPGTRLTVT.

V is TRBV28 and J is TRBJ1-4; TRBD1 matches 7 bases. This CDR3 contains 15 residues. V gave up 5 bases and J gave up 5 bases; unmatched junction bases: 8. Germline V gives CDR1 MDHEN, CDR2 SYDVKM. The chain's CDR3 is CASSKHSTGNEKLFF. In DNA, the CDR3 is TGTGCCAGCAGTAAGCACTCGACAGGGAATGAAAAACTGTTTTTT.

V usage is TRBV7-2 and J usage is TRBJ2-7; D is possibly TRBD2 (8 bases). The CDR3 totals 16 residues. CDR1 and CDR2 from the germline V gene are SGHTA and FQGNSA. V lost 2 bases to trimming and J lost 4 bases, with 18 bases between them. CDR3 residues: CASSLPGGARGYEQYF. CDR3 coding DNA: TGTGCCAGCAGCTTACCCGGGGGGGCCAGGGGGTACGAGCAGTACTTC.

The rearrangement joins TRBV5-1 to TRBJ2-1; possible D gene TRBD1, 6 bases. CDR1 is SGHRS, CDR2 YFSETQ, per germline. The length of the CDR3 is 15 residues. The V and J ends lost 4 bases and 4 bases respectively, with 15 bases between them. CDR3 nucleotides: TGCGCCAGCAGCAACACAGGGCCGAGGTACAATGAGCAGTTCTTC. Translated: CASSNTGPRYNEQFF.

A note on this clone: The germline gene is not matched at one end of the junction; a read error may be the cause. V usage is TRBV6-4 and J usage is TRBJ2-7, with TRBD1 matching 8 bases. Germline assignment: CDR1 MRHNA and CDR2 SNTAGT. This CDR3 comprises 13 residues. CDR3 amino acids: CAGRIIRFGTGPF. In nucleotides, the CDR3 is TGTGCCGGACGGATTATCCGGTTCGGGACAGGCCCCTTC.

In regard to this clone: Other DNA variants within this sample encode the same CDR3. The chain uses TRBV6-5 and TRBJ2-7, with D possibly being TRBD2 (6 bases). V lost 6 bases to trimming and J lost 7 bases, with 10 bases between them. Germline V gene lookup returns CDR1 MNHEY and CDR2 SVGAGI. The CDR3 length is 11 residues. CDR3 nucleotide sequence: TGTGCCAGCAGCCAGGGAGGAGAGCAGTACTTC. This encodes CASSQGGEQYF.

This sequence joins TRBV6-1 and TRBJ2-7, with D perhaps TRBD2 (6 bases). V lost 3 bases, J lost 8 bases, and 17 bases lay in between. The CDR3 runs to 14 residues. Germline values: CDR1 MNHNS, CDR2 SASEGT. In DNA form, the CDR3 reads TGTGCCAGCAGTGATATCCGGGACGGGGGAAAGCAGTACTTC. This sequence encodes CASSDIRDGGKQYF.

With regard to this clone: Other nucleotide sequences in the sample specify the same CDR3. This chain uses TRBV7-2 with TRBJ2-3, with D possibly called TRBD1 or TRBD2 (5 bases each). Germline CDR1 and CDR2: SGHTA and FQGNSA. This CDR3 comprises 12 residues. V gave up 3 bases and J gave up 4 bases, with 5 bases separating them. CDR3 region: CASSLGPDTQYF. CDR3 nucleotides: TGTGCCAGCAGCTTGGGACCAGATACGCAGTATTTT.

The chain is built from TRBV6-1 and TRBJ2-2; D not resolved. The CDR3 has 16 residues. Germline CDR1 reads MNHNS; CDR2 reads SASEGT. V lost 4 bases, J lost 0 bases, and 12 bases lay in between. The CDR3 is CASSAYRKTNTGELFF. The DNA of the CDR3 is TGTGCCAGCAGTGCATACAGAAAGACGAACACCGGGGAGCTGTTTTTT.

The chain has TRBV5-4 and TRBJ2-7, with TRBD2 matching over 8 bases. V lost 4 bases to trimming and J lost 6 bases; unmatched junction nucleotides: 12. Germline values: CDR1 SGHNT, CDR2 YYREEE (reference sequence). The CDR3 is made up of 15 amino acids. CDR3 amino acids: CASSPGDGLASEQYF. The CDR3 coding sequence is TGTGCCAGCAGCCCGGGGGATGGACTAGCCTCCGAGCAGTACTTC. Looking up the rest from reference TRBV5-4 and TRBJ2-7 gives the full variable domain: ETGVTQSPTHLIKTRGQQVTLRCSSQSGHNTVSWYQQALGQGPQFIFQYYREEENGRGNFPPRFSGLQFPNYSSELNVNALELDDSALYLCASSPGDGLASEQYFGPGTRLTVT.

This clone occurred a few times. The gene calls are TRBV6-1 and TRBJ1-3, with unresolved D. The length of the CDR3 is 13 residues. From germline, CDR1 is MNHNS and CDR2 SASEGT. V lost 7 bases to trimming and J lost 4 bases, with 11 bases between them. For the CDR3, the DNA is TGTGCCAGCACATCGCTTCGGGGAAACACCATATATTTT. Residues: CASTSLRGNTIYF.

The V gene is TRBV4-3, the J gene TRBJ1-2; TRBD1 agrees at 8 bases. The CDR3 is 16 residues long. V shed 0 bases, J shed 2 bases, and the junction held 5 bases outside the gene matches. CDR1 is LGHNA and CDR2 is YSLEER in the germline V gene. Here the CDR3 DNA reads TGCGCCAGCAGCCAAGATGGACAGGGAGGAAACTATGGCTACACCTTC. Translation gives CASSQDGQGGNYGYTF.

CDR3 in DNA: TGTGCCAGCAGCTTAGAGGGATTTCAGCCCCAGCATTTT. This codes for CASSLEGFQPQHF. This chain links TRBV7-2 with TRBJ1-5; no clear D. Trimming took off 1 base at V and 6 bases at J, with 7 bases between the two ends. This CDR3 region has 13 residues. Looked up from germline, CDR1 is SGHTA and CDR2 is FQGNSA.

CDR3 DNA sequence: TGTGCCAGCAGCCGGGACAGGCAAGAGACCCAGTACTTC. It is translated as CASSRDRQETQYF. This rearrangement joins TRBV7-9 to TRBJ2-5; TRBD1 aligns across 8 bases. Germline V lookup: CDR1 SEHNR, CDR2 FQNEAQ (reference sequence). This CDR3 comprises 13 residues. The junction had 1 base not matched to a gene; V was cut back by 5 bases and J by 2 bases.

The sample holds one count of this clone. For the CDR3, the DNA is TGTGCCAGCAGTTACACTAGCGGGAGGTCCCGGGAGCTGTTTTTT. Translating it yields CASSYTSGRSRELFF. J is TRBJ2-2 and V is TRBV5-5; TRBD2 matches 12 bases. Germline CDR1 and CDR2: SGHKS and YYEKEE (reference sequence). The CDR3 has 15 residues. The junction had 8 bases not matched to a gene; V was cut back by 5 bases and J by 9 bases. The whole variable domain, filled in from reference TRBV5-5 and TRBJ2-2, reads DAGVTQSPTHLIKTRGQQVTLRCSPISGHKSVSWYQQVLGQGPQFIFQYYEKEERGRGNFPDRFSARQFPNYSSELNVNALLLGDSALYLCASSYTSGRSRELFFGEGSRLTVL.

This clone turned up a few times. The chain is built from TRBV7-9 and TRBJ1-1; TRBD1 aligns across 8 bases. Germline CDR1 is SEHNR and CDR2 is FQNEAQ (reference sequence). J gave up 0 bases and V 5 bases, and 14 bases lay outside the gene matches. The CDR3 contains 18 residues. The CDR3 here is CASSKRLGGQVMNTEAFF. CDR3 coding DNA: TGTGCCAGCAGCAAAAGGTTAGGGGGACAGGTCATGAACACTGAAGCTTTCTTT.

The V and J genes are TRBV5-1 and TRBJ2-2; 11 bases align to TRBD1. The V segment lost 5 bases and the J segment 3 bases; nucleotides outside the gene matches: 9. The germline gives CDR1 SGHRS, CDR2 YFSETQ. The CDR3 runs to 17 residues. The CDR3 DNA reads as TGCGCCAGCAGAAGAGGGACAGGGGGTTTCGACACCGGGGAGCTGTTTTTT. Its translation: CASRRGTGGFDTGELFF. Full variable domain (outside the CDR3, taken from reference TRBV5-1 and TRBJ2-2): KAGVTQTPRYLIKTRGQQVTLSCSPISGHRSVSWYQQTPGQGLQFLFEYFSETQRNKGNFPGRFSGRQFSNSRSEMNVSTLELGDSALYLCASRRGTGGFDTGELFFGEGSRLTVL.

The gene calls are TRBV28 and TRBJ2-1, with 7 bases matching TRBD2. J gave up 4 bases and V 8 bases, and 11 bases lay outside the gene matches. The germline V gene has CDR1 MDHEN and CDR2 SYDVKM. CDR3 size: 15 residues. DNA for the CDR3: TGTGCCAGCCACGTAAGGCTCGGGAGGTACAATGAGCAGTTCTTC. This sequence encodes CASHVRLGRYNEQFF.

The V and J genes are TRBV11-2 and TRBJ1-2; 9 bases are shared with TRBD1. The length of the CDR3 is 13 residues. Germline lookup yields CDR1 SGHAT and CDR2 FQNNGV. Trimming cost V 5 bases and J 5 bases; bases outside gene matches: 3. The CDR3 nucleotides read TGTGCCAGCAGCCGGACAGGGGTGTATGGCTACACCTTC. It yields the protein CASSRTGVYGYTF.

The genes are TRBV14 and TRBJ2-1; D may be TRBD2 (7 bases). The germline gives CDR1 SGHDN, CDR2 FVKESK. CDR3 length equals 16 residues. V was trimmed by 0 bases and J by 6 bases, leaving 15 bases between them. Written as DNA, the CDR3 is TGTGCCAGCAGCCAAGATATCGTCGGGGGGCGCAATGAGCAGTTCTTC. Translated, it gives CASSQDIVGGRNEQFF.

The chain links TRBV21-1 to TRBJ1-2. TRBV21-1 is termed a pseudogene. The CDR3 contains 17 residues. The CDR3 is CASSKPPPDSSASGYTF. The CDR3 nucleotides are TGTGCCAGCAGCAAGCCCCCGCCTGACAGTAGCGCGAGTGGCTACACCTTC.

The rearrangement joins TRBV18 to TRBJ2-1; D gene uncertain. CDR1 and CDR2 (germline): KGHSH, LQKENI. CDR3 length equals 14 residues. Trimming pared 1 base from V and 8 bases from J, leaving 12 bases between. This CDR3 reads CASSPRSPGDEQFF. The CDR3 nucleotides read TGTGCCAGCTCACCACGAAGCCCTGGGGATGAGCAGTTCTTC.